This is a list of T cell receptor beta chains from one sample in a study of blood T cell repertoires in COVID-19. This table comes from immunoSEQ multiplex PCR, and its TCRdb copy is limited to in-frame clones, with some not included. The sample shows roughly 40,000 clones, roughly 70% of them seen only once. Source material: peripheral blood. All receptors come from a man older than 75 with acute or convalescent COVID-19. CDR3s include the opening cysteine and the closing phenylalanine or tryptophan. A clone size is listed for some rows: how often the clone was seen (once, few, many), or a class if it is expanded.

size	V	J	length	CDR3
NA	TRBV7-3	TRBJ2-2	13	CASRDYNTGELFF
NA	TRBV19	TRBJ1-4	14	CASKYRELNEKLFF
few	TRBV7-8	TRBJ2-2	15	CASSRRGLQTGELFF
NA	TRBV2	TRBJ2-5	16	CASSDKGLAGAETQYF
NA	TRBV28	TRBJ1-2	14	CASSRLGGGYGYTF
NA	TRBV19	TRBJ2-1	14	CASSIPQGVNEQFF
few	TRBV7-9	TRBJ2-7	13	CASSSAGTNEQYF
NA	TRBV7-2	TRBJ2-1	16	CASSLVGSGRVNEQFF
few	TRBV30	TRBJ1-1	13	CAWSADRGGEAFF
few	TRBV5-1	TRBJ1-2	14	CASSGGERVKGYTF
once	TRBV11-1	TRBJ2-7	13	CASSLGYRNEQYF
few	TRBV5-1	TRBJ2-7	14	CASSLGQGRSEQYF
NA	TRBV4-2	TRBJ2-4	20	CASSQDPGTSGSLAKNIQYF
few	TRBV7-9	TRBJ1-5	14	CASSPWRGDQPQHF
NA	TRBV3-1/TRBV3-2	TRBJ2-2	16	CASSQAGTANTGELFF
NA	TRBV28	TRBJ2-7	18	CASSSSDYRAGGSYEQYF
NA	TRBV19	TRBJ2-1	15	CASSMAGLYYNEQFF
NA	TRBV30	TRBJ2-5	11	CAGDSVRTQYF
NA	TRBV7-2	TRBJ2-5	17	CASSLARTSGRGETQYF
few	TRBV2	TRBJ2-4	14	CASSLLAGGNIQYF
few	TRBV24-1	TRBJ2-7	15	CATSGTDSDGDEQYF
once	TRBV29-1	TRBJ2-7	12	CSVRTGGYEQYF
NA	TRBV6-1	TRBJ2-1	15	CASSEPGLARNEQFF
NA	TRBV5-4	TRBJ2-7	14	CASSWGTSGDEQYF
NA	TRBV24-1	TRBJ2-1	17	CATSDPPGEGLYNEQFF
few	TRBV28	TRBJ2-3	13	CAGGDRLPDTQYF
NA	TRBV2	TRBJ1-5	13	CASSKYSNQPQHF
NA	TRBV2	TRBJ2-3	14	CATREGALTDTQYF
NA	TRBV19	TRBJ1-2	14	CASSILAGGYGYTF
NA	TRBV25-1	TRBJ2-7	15	CASSEWGGGTYEQYF
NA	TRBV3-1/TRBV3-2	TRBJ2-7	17	CASSHDLLAGETYEQYF
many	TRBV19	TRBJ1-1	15	CASREDRRRNTEAFF